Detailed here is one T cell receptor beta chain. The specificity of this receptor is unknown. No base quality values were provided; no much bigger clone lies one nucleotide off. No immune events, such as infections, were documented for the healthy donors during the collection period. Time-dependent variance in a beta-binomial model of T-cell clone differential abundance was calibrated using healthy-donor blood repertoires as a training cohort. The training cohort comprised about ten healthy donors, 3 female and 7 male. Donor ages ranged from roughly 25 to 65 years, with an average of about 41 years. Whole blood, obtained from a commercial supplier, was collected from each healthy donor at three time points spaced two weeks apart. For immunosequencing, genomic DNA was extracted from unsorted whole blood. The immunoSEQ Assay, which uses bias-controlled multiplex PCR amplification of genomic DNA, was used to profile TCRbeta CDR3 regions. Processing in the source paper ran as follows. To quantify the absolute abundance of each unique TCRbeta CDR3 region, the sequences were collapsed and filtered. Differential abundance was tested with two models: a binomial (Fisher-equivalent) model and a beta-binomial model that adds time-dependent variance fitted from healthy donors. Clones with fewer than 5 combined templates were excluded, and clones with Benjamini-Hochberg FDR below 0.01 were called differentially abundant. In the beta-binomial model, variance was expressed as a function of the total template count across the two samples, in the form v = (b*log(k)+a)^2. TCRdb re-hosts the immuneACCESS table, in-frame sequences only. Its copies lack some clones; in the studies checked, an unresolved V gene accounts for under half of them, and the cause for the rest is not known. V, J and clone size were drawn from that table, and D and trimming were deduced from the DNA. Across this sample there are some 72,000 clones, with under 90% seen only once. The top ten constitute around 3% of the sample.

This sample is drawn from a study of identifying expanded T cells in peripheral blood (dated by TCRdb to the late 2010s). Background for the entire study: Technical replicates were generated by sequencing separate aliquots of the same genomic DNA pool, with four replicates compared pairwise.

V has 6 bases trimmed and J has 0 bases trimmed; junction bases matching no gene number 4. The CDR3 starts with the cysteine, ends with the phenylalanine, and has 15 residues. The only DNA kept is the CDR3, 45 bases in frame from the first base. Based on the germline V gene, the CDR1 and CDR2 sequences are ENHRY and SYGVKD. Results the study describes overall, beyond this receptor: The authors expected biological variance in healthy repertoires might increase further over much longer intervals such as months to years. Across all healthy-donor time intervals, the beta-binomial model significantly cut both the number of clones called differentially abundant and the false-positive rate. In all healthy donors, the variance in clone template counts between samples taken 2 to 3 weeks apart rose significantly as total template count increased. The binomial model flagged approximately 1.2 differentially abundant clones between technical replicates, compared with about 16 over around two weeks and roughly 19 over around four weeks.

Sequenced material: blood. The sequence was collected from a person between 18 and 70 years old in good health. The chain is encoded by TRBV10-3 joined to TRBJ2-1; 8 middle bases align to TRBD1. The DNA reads TGTGCCATCAGCCCCGGACAGGGCTCCTACAATGAGCAGTTCTTC. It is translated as CAISPGQGSYNEQFF.